This TCR beta chain emerged from a study of shared clonotypes between healthy human individuals. Study results and limitations: The researchers took only blood, and tissue repertoires probably look different. Shared clonotypes: approximately 5.3% naive CD4, under 4% naive CD8, less than 2.5% memory CD4, approximately 0.41% memory CD8.

At the deep level, the assay was run. In replicate PCRs of sorted subsets, roughly 190 ng DNA, approximately 30,000 T cell genomes, was used. Libraries were prepared by immunoSEQ multiplex PCR; TCRdb keeps only in-frame clonotypes and omits some of them. Of millions of clones in the sample, more than 80% are singletons; the top ten hold more than 0.12%. As for this clone: Its antigen is unidentified.

Looked up from germline, CDR1 is MNHNS and CDR2 is SASEGT. The V gene end was trimmed by 6 bases and the J gene end by 2 bases; junction bases not matched to a gene: 4. The CDR3 length is 15 residues. The chain couples TRBV6-1 to TRBJ2-2; 9 positions match TRBD2. Specimen: naive CD4+ T cells sorted from blood. Subset specified: CD45RA+ positively selected. The source of this sequence is a man younger than 35 in good health. CDR3 amino acids: CASRQRGVNTGELFF. The CDR3 DNA follows: TGTGCCAGCAGACAGCGGGGGGTTAACACCGGGGAGCTGTTTTTT.